The 20 T cell receptor beta chains below all came from one sample that was sequenced in a study of shared clonotypes between healthy human individuals. The table came from immunoSEQ multiplex PCR; TCRdb's copy has only in-frame clones and leaves some out. The repertoire holds about 1 million clones, around 74% seen once, with approximately 1.5% in the top ten. The source material was memory CD4+ T cells sorted from blood. Subset defined: CD45RA-negative fraction. These receptors originate from a man younger than 35 in good health.

V is TRBV10-3 and J is TRBJ1-1; tentatively, D is TRBD1 (5 bases). The CDR3 runs to 12 residues. In germline, CDR1 is ENHRY, CDR2 SYGVKD. Trimming pared 3 bases from V and 6 bases from J, leaving 8 bases between. This chain's CDR3 is CAISDQGSEAFF. CDR3 coding DNA: TGTGCCATCAGTGACCAGGGATCTGAAGCTTTCTTT.

This chain connects TRBV7-2 to TRBJ2-7, with TRBD2 matching 10 bases. CDR1 and CDR2 from the germline V gene are SGHTA and FQGNSA. The ends lost 5 bases at V and 5 bases at J; junction bases unmatched: 12. This CDR3 is built from 16 residues. The CDR3 protein is CASSLRAGGLRNEQYF. CDR3 in DNA: TGTGCCAGCAGCCTCCGAGCGGGAGGGCTCAGAAACGAGCAGTACTTC.

This clone was recorded a few times. The chain joins TRBV19 to TRBJ1-1; maybe TRBD1 (6 bases). V shed 5 bases and J shed 0 bases, with 10 bases lying between them. Germline CDR1 reads LNHDA; CDR2 reads SQIVND (reference sequence). This CDR3 spans 14 amino acids. CDR3 coding DNA: TGTGCCAGTAGTGTCGGACAGCTGAACACTGAAGCTTTCTTT. Protein: CASSVGQLNTEAFF.

On this clone itself: A much larger clone is a single base away; this may be a read error. The J gene is TRBJ2-7, the V gene TRBV29-1; 9 positions match TRBD1. Germline V CDR1 and CDR2: SQVTM, ANQGSEA. This CDR3 is 12 amino acids long. The V and J ends lost 7 bases and 3 bases, in that order; junction bases with no gene match: 4. The CDR3 sequence is CSAGQGNYEQYF. CDR3 DNA: TGCAGCGCTGGACAGGGGAACTACGAGCAGTACTTC.

The chain has TRBV7-3 and TRBJ1-2; TRBD1 matches 8 bases. Germline trimming cut 9 bases from V and 5 bases from J; bases unmatched to any gene: 8. CDR1 SGHTA and CDR2 FQGTGA come from the germline V gene. There are 13 residues in the CDR3. The CDR3 region is CARGGRGQYGYTF. CDR3 coding DNA: TGTGCCAGGGGTGGCAGGGGGCAATATGGCTACACCTTC.

The V gene is TRBV7-8, the J gene TRBJ2-7, with no clear D. V dropped 3 bases and J dropped 0 bases, with 12 bases sitting between them. CDR1 is SGHVS, CDR2 FQNEAQ, per germline. This CDR3 contains 15 residues. CDR3 sequence: CASSLVLSSSYEQYF. CDR3 in DNA: TGTGCCAGCAGCTTGGTTCTCTCGAGCTCCTACGAGCAGTACTTC.

The gene calls are TRBV30 and TRBJ1-1, with a weak D call TRBD1 (5 bases). Per the germline V gene, CDR1 is GTSNPN and CDR2 is SVGIG (reference sequence). The CDR3 length is 14 residues. Deletions cut 0 bases from V and 0 bases from J, with 8 bases between. CDR3: CAWSVKGMNTEAFF. CDR3 nucleotides: TGTGCCTGGAGTGTAAAGGGGATGAACACTGAAGCTTTCTTT. The full variable domain, completed using reference TRBV30 and TRBJ1-1, is SQTIHQWPATLVQPVGSPLSLECTVEGTSNPNLYWYRQAAGRGLQLLFYSVGIGQISSEVPQNLSASRPQDRQFILSSKKLLLSDSGFYLCAWSVKGMNTEAFFGQGTRLTVV.

Remarks on this clone: With only one base between it and a far larger clone, this is likely a read error. The chain employs TRBV27 and TRBJ1-5; D remains unclear. This CDR3 region has 15 residues. CDR1 and CDR2 from the germline V gene are MNHEY and SMNVEV (reference sequence). This chain's CDR3 is CASSKTADSNQPRHF. CDR3 nucleotide sequence: TGTGCCAGCAGTAAGACGGCTGATAGCAATCAGCCCCGGCATTTT.

The rearrangement joins TRBV5-6 to TRBJ1-2; D perhaps matches TRBD1 (5 bases). The CDR3 extends over 15 amino acids. CDR1 SGHDT and CDR2 YYEEEE come from the germline V gene. With 4 bases removed from V and 4 bases from J, the gap between germline ends came to 17 bases. The CDR3 spells CASSVKGRNLYGYTF. The CDR3 DNA reads TGTGCCAGCAGCGTTAAGGGACGGAATCTCTATGGCTACACCTTC.

The chain recombines TRBV4-2 with TRBJ2-3; 8 positions agree with TRBD2. The CDR3 has 17 amino acids. CDR1 LGHNA and CDR2 YNFKEQ come from the germline V gene. After removal of 4 bases from V and 3 bases from J, the junction contained 12 bases not matched to a gene. For the CDR3, the DNA is TGTGCCAGCAGCCCATTAGGTTCGGGGGGGGCAACAGATACGCAGTATTTT. Protein product: CASSPLGSGGATDTQYF.

The V and J genes are TRBV6-1 and TRBJ2-5; TRBD1 agrees at 7 bases. CDR1 and CDR2 from the germline V gene are MNHNS and SASEGT. With 4 bases clipped from V and 0 bases from J, the junction kept 5 bases outside the gene matches. This CDR3 region has 15 residues. The CDR3: CASSGQGEHQETQYF. DNA of the CDR3: TGTGCCAGCAGTGGCCAGGGGGAACACCAAGAGACCCAGTACTTC.

This rearrangement joins TRBV5-1 to TRBJ2-3, with 10 bases aligning to TRBD2. The V segment lost 0 bases and the J segment 1 base; nucleotides outside the gene matches: 5. CDR1 is SGHRS and CDR2 is YFSETQ in the germline V gene. The length of the CDR3 is 17 residues. The CDR3 region is CASSLAFLAGGTDTQYF. DNA of the CDR3: TGCGCCAGCAGCTTGGCTTTCCTAGCGGGAGGCACAGATACGCAGTATTTT.

The V call is TRBV6-1, the J call TRBJ2-7; D remains unclear. The CDR3 has 12 residues. CDR1 MNHNS and CDR2 SASEGT come from the germline V gene. Trimming took off 4 bases at V and 3 bases at J, with 7 bases between the two ends. The CDR3 spells CASSVNVYEQYF. DNA of the CDR3: TGTGCCAGCAGTGTGAATGTCTACGAGCAGTACTTC.

This chain joins TRBV7-2 and TRBJ2-7; possible D gene TRBD1, 5 bases. There are 14 residues in the CDR3. Trimming removed 1 base from V and 3 bases from J, with 10 bases in between. Germline V gives CDR1 SGHTA, CDR2 FQGNSA. CDR3 residues: CASSLDPGIYEQYF. The CDR3 DNA reads TGTGCCAGCAGCTTAGATCCAGGGATCTACGAGCAGTACTTC.

This chain uses TRBV5-6 with TRBJ1-5, with a tentative D call TRBD1 (5 bases). This CDR3 has 15 residues. V lost 3 bases to trimming and J lost 5 bases, with 15 bases between them. The germline CDR1 and CDR2 sequences are SGHDT and YYEEEE. CDR3 nucleotide sequence: TGTGCCAGCAGCTCAAAACTGGGGGAACATCAGCCCCAGCATTTT. Protein product: CASSSKLGEHQPQHF. The full variable domain, completed using reference TRBV5-6 and TRBJ1-5, is DAGVTQSPTHLIKTRGQQVTLRCSPKSGHDTVSWYQQALGQGPQFIFQYYEEEERQRGNFPDRFSGHQFPNYSSELNVNALLLGDSALYLCASSSKLGEHQPQHFGDGTRLSIL.

V and J are TRBV15 and TRBJ2-7, with TRBD2 identical over 7 bases. The CDR3 extends over 15 amino acids. CDR1 LNHNV and CDR2 YYDKDF come from the germline V gene (reference sequence). Germline trimming cut 3 bases from V and 2 bases from J; bases unmatched to any gene: 7. The CDR3 here is CATSSTTSRTYEQYF. In DNA form, the CDR3 reads TGTGCCACCAGCAGCACGACTAGCCGTACCTACGAGCAGTACTTC.

CDR3 region: CASSLDIFYEQYF. The DNA for the CDR3 is TGTGCCAGCTCACTGGACATATTCTACGAGCAGTACTTC. The rearrangement links TRBV18 to TRBJ2-7; the D gene is possibly TRBD1 (5 bases). V was clipped by 4 bases and J by 3 bases, with 10 bases between them. This CDR3 is built from 13 residues. Per germline, CDR1 KGHSH and CDR2 LQKENI.

The V call is TRBV19, the J call TRBJ2-7; perhaps TRBD1 as D (5 bases). Germline assignment: CDR1 LNHDA and CDR2 SQIVND (reference sequence). Trimming took 0 bases from V and 3 from J, leaving 15 bases between them. There are 16 residues in the CDR3. The CDR3 nucleotides are TGTGCCAGTAGTATAGAAGGTCGTGGCAGGGTCTACGAGCAGTACTTC. It encodes CASSIEGRGRVYEQYF.

This clone was seen a handful of times. The rearrangement uses TRBV5-8 and TRBJ1-4; weak D call: TRBD1 (5 bases). The CDR3 extends over 14 amino acids. The germline V gene encodes CDR1 SGHTS and CDR2 YDEGEE. V was clipped by 3 bases and J by 7 bases, with 13 bases between them. In nucleotides, the CDR3 is TGTGCCAGCAGCTCCGGGGGTTGGAGTGAAAAACTGTTTTTT. Residues: CASSSGGWSEKLFF.

This clone was seen more than once but under ten times. The chain joins TRBV25-1 to TRBJ1-4, with D unclear. The CDR3 covers 12 residues. Trimming cost V 8 bases and J 7 bases, with 11 bases left between them. Germline-derived CDR1 and CDR2 are MGHDK and SYGVNS. Here the CDR3 reads CASGRRGEKLFF. DNA for the CDR3: TGTGCCAGCGGGCGACGGGGTGAAAAACTGTTTTTT.